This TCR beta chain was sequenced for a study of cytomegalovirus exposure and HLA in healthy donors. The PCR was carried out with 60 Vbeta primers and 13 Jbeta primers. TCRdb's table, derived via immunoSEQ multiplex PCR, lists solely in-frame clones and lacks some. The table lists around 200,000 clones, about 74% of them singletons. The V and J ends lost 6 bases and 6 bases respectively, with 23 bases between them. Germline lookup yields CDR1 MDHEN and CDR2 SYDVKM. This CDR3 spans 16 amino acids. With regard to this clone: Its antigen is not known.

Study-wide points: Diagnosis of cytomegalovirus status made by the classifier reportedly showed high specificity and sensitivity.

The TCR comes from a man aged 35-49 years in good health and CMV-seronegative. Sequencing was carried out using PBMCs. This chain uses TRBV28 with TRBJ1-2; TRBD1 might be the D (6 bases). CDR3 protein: CASSSTGRRSGDGYTF. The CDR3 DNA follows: TGTGCCAGCAGCTCCACAGGGCGCCGCTCGGGTGATGGCTACACCTTC.